Sequencing of this T cell receptor (beta chain) was carried out in a study of CD8 T cells in Susac syndrome. V was pared by 1 base and J by 4 bases, with 11 bases between. The length of the CDR3 is 15 residues. The germline CDR1 and CDR2 sequences are SEHNR and FQNEAQ (reference sequence). The RNA input was about 0.5 to 1 ug, and it was reverse transcribed with random hexamers. An immunoSEQ multiplex PCR generated amplified TCR beta CDR3 products spanning 54 Vbeta and 13 Jbeta. MiXCR, run by TCRdb on the immunoSEQ multiplex PCR reads, gives a single entry per CDR3 protein. Of some 150,000 distinct CDR3 sequences in the sample, 90% to 95% were seen once.

The rearrangement joins TRBV7-9 to TRBJ2-1; unclear D gene. What was sequenced was CD8+ T cells from PBMCs. The clonotype originates from a human donor with multiple sclerosis. CDR3 in amino acids: CASSLVKGSYNEQFF. The CDR3 DNA follows: TGTGCCAGCAGCTTAGTTAAGGGCTCGTACAATGAGCAGTTCTTC.